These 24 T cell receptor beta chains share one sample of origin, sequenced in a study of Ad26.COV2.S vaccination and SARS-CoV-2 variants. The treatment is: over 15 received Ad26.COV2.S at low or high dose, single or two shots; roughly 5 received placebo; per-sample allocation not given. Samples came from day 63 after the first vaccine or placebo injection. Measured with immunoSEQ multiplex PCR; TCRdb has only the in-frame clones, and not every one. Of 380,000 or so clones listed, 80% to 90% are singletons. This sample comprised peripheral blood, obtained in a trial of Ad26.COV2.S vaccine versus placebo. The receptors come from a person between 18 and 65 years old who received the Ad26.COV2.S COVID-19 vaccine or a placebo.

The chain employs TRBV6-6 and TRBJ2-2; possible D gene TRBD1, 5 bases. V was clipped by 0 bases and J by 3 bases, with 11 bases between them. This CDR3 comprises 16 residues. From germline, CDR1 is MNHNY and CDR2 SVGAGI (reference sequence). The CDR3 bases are TGTGCCAGCAGTTACTCCCGGAAGGGGTACACCGGGGAGCTGTTTTTT. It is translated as CASSYSRKGYTGELFF.

The CDR3 region has the DNA TGTGCCAGCAGTTCCGGGGCATCCATAACCTATGGCTACACCTTC. This sequence encodes CASSSGASITYGYTF. V usage is TRBV6-2 or TRBV6-3 and J usage is TRBJ1-2, with D perhaps matching TRBD1 (5 bases). Trimming took off 4 bases at V and 4 bases at J, with 16 bases between the two ends. The CDR3 is 15 residues long. Germline values: CDR1 MNHEY, CDR2 SVGEGT.

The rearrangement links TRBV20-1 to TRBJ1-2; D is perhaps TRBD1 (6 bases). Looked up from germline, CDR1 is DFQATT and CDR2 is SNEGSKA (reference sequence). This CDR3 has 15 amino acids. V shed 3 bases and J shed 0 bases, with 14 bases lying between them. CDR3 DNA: TGCAGTGCTAGTGAACCCGGGACATCTAACTATGGCTACACCTTC. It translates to CSASEPGTSNYGYTF.

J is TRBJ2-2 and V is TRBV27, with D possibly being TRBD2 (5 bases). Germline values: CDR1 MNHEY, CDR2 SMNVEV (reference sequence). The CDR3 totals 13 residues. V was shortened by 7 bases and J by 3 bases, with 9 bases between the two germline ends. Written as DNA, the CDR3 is TGTGCCAGCATGAGGGCAGACACCGGGGAGCTGTTTTTT. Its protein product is CASMRADTGELFF.

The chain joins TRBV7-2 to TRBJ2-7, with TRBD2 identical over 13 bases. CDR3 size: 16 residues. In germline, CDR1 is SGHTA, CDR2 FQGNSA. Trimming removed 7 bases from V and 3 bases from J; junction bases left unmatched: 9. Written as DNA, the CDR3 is TGTGCCAGCACGGGGACTAGCGGGATTCTTGACTACGAGCAGTACTTC. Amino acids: CASTGTSGILDYEQYF. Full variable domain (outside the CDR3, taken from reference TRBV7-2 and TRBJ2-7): GAGVSQSPSNKVTEKGKDVELRCDPISGHTALYWYRQSLGQGLEFLIYFQGNSAPDKSGLPSDRFSAERTGGSVSTLTIQRTQQEDSAVYLCASTGTSGILDYEQYFGPGTRLTVT.

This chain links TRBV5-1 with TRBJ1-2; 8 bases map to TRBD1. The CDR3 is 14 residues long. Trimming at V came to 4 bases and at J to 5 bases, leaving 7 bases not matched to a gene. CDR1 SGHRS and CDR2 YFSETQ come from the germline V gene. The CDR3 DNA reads TGCGCCAGCAGCCTCTCGGGACAGGAGTATGGCTACACCTTC. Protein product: CASSLSGQEYGYTF. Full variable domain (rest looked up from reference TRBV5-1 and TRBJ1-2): KAGVTQTPRYLIKTRGQQVTLSCSPISGHRSVSWYQQTPGQGLQFLFEYFSETQRNKGNFPGRFSGRQFSNSRSEMNVSTLELGDSALYLCASSLSGQEYGYTFGSGTRLTVV.

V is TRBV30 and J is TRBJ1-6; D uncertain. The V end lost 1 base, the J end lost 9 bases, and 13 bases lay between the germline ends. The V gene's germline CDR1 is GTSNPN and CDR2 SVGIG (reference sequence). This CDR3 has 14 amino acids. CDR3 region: CAWSGAAVISPLHF. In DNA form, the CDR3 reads TGTGCCTGGAGTGGTGCGGCAGTCATTTCACCCCTCCACTTT. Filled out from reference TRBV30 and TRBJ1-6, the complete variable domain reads SQTIHQWPATLVQPVGSPLSLECTVEGTSNPNLYWYRQAAGRGLQLLFYSVGIGQISSEVPQNLSASRPQDRQFILSSKKLLLSDSGFYLCAWSGAAVISPLHFGNGTRLTVT.

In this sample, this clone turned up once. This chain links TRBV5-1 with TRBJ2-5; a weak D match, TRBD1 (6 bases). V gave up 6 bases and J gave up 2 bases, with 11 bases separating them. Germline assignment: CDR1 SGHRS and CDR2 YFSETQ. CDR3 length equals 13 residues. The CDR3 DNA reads TGCGCCAGCACGGAGACAGGACAAGAGACCCAGTACTTC. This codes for CASTETGQETQYF.

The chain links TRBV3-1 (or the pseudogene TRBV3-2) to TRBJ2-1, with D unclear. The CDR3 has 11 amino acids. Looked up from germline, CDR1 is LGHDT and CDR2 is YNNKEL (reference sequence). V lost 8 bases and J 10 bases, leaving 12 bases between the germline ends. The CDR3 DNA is TGTGCCAGCGGATACATGGGGGAGCAGTTCTTC. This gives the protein CASGYMGEQFF.

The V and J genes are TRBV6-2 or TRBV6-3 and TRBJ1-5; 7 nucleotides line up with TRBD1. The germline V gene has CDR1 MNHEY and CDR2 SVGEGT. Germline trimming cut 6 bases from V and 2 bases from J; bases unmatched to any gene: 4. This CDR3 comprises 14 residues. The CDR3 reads CASSQGTGNQPQHF. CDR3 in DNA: TGTGCCAGCAGCCAAGGGACAGGCAATCAGCCCCAGCATTTT.

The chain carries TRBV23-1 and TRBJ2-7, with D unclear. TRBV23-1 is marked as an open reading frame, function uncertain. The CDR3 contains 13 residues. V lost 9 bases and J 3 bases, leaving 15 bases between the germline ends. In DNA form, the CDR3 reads TGCGCCAGTGACGGACGGATGCTCTACGAGCAGTACTTC. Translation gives CASDGRMLYEQYF.

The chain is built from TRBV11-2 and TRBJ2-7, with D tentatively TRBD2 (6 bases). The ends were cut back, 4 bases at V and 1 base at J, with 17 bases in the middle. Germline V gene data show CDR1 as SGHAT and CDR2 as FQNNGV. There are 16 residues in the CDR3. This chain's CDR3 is CASSSYLRGSSYEQYF. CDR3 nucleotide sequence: TGTGCCAGCAGCTCATACCTCCGGGGGTCATCCTACGAGCAGTACTTC.

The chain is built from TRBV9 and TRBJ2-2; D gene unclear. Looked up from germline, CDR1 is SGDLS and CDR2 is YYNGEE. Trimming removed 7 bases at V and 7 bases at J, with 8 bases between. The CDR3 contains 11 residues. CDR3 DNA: TGTGCCAGCGGAGTCGGCGGGGAGCTGTTTTTT. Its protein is CASGVGGELFF.

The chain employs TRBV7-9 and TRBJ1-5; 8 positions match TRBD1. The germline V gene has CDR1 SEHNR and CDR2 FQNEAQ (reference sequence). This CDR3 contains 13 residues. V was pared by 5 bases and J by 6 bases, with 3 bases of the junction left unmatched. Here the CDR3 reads CASSPQGGQPQHF. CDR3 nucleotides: TGTGCCAGCAGCCCACAGGGGGGTCAGCCCCAGCATTTT.

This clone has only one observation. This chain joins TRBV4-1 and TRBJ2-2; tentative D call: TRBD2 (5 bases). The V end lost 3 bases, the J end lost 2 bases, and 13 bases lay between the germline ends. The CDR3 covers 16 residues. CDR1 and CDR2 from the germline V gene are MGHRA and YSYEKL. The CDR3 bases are TGCGCCAGCAGCCACGACGGACTGAGAAACACCGGGGAGCTGTTTTTT. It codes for CASSHDGLRNTGELFF.

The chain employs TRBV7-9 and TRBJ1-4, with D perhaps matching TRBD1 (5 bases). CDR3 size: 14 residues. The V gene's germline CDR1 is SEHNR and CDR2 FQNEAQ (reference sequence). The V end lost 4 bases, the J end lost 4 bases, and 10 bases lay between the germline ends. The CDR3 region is CASSYGTGNEKLFF. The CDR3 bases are TGTGCCAGCAGCTACGGGACGGGTAATGAAAAACTGTTTTTT.

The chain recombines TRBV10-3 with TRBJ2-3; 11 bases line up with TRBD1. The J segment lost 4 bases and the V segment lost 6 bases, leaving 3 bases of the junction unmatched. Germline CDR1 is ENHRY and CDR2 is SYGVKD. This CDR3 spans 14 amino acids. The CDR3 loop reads CAIRPGQGADTQYF. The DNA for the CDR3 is TGTGCCATCAGACCGGGACAGGGGGCAGATACGCAGTATTTT.

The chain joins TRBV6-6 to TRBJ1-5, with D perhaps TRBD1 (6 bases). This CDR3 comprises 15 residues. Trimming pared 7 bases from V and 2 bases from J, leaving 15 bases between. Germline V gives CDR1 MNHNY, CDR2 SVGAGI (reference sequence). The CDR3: CASMEGGLGNQPQHF. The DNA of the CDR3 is TGTGCCAGCATGGAGGGGGGTTTAGGCAATCAGCCCCAGCATTTT.

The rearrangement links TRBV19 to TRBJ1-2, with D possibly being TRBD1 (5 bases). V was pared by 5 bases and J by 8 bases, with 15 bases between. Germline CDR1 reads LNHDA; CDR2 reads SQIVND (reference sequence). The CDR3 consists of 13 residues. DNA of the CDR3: TGTGCCAGTAGTCCAGACGGGGCGAGGGGCTACACCTTC. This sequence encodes CASSPDGARGYTF.

The CDR3 protein is CASSYLTGRTEAFF. The CDR3 DNA follows: TGTGCCAGCAGTTATCTTACAGGGCGGACTGAAGCTTTCTTT. The V gene is TRBV6-2 or TRBV6-3, the J gene TRBJ1-1, with TRBD1 as a possible D gene (6 bases). Germline-derived CDR1 and CDR2 are MNHEY and SVGEGT. This CDR3 region has 14 residues. Trimming cost V 3 bases and J 5 bases, with 13 bases left between them.

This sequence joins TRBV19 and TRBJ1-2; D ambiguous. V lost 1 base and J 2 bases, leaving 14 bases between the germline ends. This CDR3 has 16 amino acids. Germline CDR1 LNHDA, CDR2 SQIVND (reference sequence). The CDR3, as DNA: TGTGCCAGTAGTATAGTTGGAGACACATACAACTATGGCTACACCTTC. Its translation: CASSIVGDTYNYGYTF.

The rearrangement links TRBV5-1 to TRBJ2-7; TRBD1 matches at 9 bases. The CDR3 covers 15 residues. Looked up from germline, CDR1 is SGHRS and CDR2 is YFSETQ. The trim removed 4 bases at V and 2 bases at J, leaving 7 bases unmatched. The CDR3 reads CASSPAGTGTYEQYF. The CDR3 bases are TGCGCCAGCAGCCCGGCCGGGACAGGGACCTACGAGCAGTACTTC.

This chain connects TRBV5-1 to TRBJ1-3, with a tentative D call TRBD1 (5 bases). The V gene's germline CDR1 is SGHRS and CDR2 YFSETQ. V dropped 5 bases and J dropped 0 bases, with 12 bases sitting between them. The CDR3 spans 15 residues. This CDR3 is CASSAGTDSGNTIYF. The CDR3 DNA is TGCGCCAGCAGTGCCGGGACCGACTCTGGAAACACCATATATTTT.

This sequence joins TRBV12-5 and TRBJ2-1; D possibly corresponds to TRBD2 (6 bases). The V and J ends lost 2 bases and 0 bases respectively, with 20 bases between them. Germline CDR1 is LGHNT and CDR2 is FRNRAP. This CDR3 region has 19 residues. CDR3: CASGLNPKAGLSSYNEQFF. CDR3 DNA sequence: TGTGCTAGTGGTTTGAACCCTAAAGCGGGCCTGAGCTCCTACAATGAGCAGTTCTTC.